The rows below give T cell receptor beta chains drawn from one sample of a study of CD8 T cells in ankylosing spondylitis. In TCRdb, the 5' RACE reads were re-called with MiXCR into one record per CDR3 protein. In the table there are about 130,000 distinct CDR3 sequences, 9.3% of which are singletons. Sequencing input: blood, either unsorted or a sorted T cell fraction (not recorded which). The source of these receptors is a male donor with ankylosing spondylitis or in good health (not recorded which). Both conserved end residues are part of each CDR3. A D gene is named only where the DNA matches it firmly. Expanded clones get a size class; other rows say once, few or many, or leave the size out.

clone size: -; D gene: -; J gene: TRBJ2-2; V gene: TRBV18; CDR3 DNA: TGTGCCAGCTCACCACCATCACTGGCCTTCGGGGAGCTGTTTTTT; CDR3 protein: CASSPPSLAFGELFF
clone size: many; D gene: -; J gene: TRBJ2-1; V gene: TRBV7-2; CDR3 DNA: TGTGCCAGCAGCCTGTCGGGGGGCCGCCTCGGCAATGAGCAGTTCTTC; CDR3 protein: CASSLSGGRLGNEQFF
clone size: many; D gene: TRBD1; J gene: TRBJ2-5; V gene: TRBV10-3; CDR3 DNA: TGTGCCATCAGCAACAGGGGCGAGACCCAGTACTTC; CDR3 protein: CAISNRGETQYF
clone size: many; D gene: TRBD2; J gene: TRBJ2-7; V gene: TRBV4-2; CDR3 DNA: TGTGCCAGCAGCCTTATAGGTAGCGGGAGTATGAACGAGCAGTACTTC; CDR3 protein: CASSLIGSGSMNEQYF
clone size: -; D gene: TRBD1; J gene: TRBJ1-2; V gene: TRBV20-1; CDR3 DNA: TGCAGTGCTAGAGACCTCTCGACAGGGGACAATGGCTACACCTTC; CDR3 protein: CSARDLSTGDNGYTF
clone size: -; D gene: -; J gene: TRBJ1-5; V gene: TRBV12-3/TRBV12-4; CDR3 DNA: TGTGCCAGCAGTTTTAGGGGGGAACAGCCCCAGCATTTT; CDR3 protein: CASSFRGEQPQHF
clone size: many; D gene: TRBD1; J gene: TRBJ1-3; V gene: TRBV7-2; CDR3 DNA: TGTGCCAGCAGTCTGACAGGGGACTCTGGAAACACCATATATTTT; CDR3 protein: CASSLTGDSGNTIYF
clone size: many; D gene: TRBD2; J gene: TRBJ2-7; V gene: TRBV20-1; CDR3 DNA: TGCAGTGCTAGGGGACTAGCGGGTTCCTACGAGCAGTACTTC; CDR3 protein: CSARGLAGSYEQYF
clone size: few; D gene: -; J gene: TRBJ1-2; V gene: TRBV30; CDR3 DNA: TGTGCCCATAGCCGGGGCTATGGCTACACCTTC; CDR3 protein: CAHSRGYGYTF
clone size: -; D gene: -; J gene: TRBJ2-1; V gene: TRBV20-1; CDR3 DNA: TGCAGTGCTAACGGGGGGCACAATGAGCAGTTCTTC; CDR3 protein: CSANGGHNEQFF
clone size: many; D gene: TRBD2; J gene: TRBJ2-7; V gene: TRBV5-1; CDR3 DNA: TGCGCCAGCAGCGGGGGAGGGATTAGCGAAAACTACGAGCAGTACTTC; CDR3 protein: CASSGGGISENYEQYF
clone size: few; D gene: TRBD2; J gene: TRBJ2-1; V gene: TRBV29-1; CDR3 DNA: TGCAGCGTTGAGGGACTAGCGGGAGTATCCTACAATGAGCAGTTCTTC; CDR3 protein: CSVEGLAGVSYNEQFF
clone size: many; D gene: TRBD2; J gene: TRBJ2-3; V gene: TRBV4-1; CDR3 DNA: TGCGCCAGCAGCCCGACTAGCGGGAGGGAGGATACGCAGTATTTT; CDR3 protein: CASSPTSGREDTQYF